These 8 T cell receptor beta chains originate from one sample sequenced in a study of T cells in Graves' hyperthyroidism and ophthalmopathy. Amplification of TCR beta CDR3 regions was performed using RNA transcripts as template. With the HTBI primer set, the TCR CDR3 went through a first round of RT-PCR. MiXCR, run by TCRdb on the multiplex PCR reads, gives a single entry per CDR3 protein. The sample lists some 800,000 distinct CDR3 sequences; 38% were seen once. The sample taken for sequencing was blood. The receptor source for this set is a young man with Graves' hyperthyroidism.

This clonotype has more than one count but fewer than ten. DNA for the CDR3: TGTGCCATGGGGATCAGCACAGATACGCAGTATTTT. Its translation: CAMGISTDTQYF. The genes are TRBV10-3 and TRBJ2-3; D gene uncertain. Germline V gene data show CDR1 as ENHRY and CDR2 as SYGVKD. Trimming pared 9 bases from V and 0 bases from J, leaving 7 bases between. The CDR3 totals 12 residues.

The chain recombines TRBV20-1 with TRBJ2-7, with 7 nucleotides matching TRBD1. The trim removed 2 bases at V and 3 bases at J, leaving 4 bases unmatched. Germline CDR1 and CDR2: DFQATT and SNEGSKA (reference sequence). CDR3 length: 13 residues. In nucleotides, the CDR3 is TGCAGTGCTAGATACGGGACAGACTACGAGCAGTACTTC. Encoded protein: CSARYGTDYEQYF.

This clonotype was seen a few times. The J gene is TRBJ2-7, the V gene TRBV7-8; D is unclear. Germline V gene data show CDR1 as SGHVS and CDR2 as FQNEAQ. With 5 bases removed from V and 3 bases from J, the gap between germline ends came to 8 bases. This CDR3 spans 12 amino acids. The CDR3 spells CASSPILYEQYF. CDR3 nucleotides: TGTGCCAGCAGCCCAATCCTCTACGAGCAGTACTTC.

CDR3 DNA sequence: TGTGCCATCAGTGGGGACGACCAAGAGACCCAGTACTTC. Translating gives CAISGDDQETQYF. J is TRBJ2-5 and V is TRBV10-3; TRBD1 or TRBD2 may be the D gene (5 bases each). CDR1 is ENHRY and CDR2 is SYGVKD in the germline V gene. V shed 4 bases and J shed 0 bases, with 6 bases lying between them. The CDR3 runs 13 residues.

This sequence joins TRBV10-3 and TRBJ1-1; D is unclear. Trimming cost V 7 bases and J 3 bases, with 12 bases left between them. Germline V CDR1 and CDR2: ENHRY, SYGVKD. The CDR3 runs to 13 residues. CDR3 nucleotide sequence: TGTGCCATCAAGGACGATGGGTACACTGAAGCTTTCTTT. Its translation is CAIKDDGYTEAFF.

The rearrangement joins TRBV20-1 to TRBJ1-4; D is unclear. Germline loops: CDR1 DFQATT, CDR2 SNEGSKA (reference sequence). The CDR3 covers 11 residues. The V gene lost 7 bases and the J gene lost 4 bases, with 7 bases spanning the gap. The chain's CDR3 is CSGEYNEKLFF. CDR3 in DNA: TGCAGTGGGGAATATAATGAAAAACTGTTTTTT.

The V call is TRBV20-1, the J call TRBJ2-2, with 9 nucleotides matching TRBD1. This CDR3 is built from 13 residues. The germline gives CDR1 DFQATT, CDR2 SNEGSKA (reference sequence). In DNA form, the CDR3 reads TGCAGCTTGGATGACAGGGGGACCGGGGAGCTGTTTTTT. This sequence encodes CSLDDRGTGELFF.

This clonotype has ten or more counts. V and J are TRBV7-2 and TRBJ1-2, with 7 bases matching TRBD1. V dropped 5 bases and J dropped 5; count of bases not matched to a gene: 11. This CDR3 spans 15 amino acids. The germline CDR1 and CDR2 sequences are SGHTA and FQGNSA. CDR3: CASSNTGAQGYGYTF. The CDR3 DNA follows: TGTGCCAGCAGCAATACAGGGGCCCAGGGTTATGGCTACACCTTC. Full variable domain (missing parts from reference TRBV7-2 and TRBJ1-2): GAGVSQSPSNKVTEKGKDVELRCDPISGHTALYWYRQSLGQGLEFLIYFQGNSAPDKSGLPSDRFSAERTGGSVSTLTIQRTQQEDSAVYLCASSNTGAQGYGYTFGSGTRLTVV.